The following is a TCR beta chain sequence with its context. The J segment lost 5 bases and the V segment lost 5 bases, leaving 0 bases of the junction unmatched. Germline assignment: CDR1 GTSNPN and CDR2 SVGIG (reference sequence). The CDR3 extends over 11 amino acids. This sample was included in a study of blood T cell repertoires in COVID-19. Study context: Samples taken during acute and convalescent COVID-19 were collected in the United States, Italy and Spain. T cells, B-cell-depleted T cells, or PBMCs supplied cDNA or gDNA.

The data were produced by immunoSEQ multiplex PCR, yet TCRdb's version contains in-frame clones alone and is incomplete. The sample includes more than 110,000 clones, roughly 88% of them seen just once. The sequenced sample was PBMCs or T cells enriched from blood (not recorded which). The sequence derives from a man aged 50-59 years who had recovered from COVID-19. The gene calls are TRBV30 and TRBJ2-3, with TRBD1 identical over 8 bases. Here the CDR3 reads CAWGQGDTQYF. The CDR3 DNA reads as TGTGCCTGGGGACAGGGAGATACGCAGTATTTT.